Listed below are T cell receptor beta chains from one sample, sequenced in a study of cytomegalovirus exposure and HLA in healthy donors. The repertoire was sequenced with immunoSEQ multiplex PCR; TCRdb's copy has only in-frame clones and lacks some. The sample has approximately 130,000 clones, approximately 81% seen once. Sample: PBMCs. These receptors came from a man between 18 and 35 years old in good health and CMV-seronegative. CDR3s include the opening cysteine and the closing phenylalanine or tryptophan. A D gene is named only where the DNA matches it firmly. Clone size, where shown, is once, few, many, or a class for clones that have expanded.

TRBJ2-4,TRBD2,TRBV9,NA,CASSVGEGSIQYF,TGTGCCAGCAGCGTAGGGGAGGGTTCTATTCAGTACTTC
TRBJ2-3,TRBD2,TRBV6-4,medium-sized,CASSDSTSGGDTQYF,TGTGCCAGCAGTGACTCGACTAGCGGGGGGGATACGCAGTATTTT
TRBJ2-1,TRBD2,TRBV7-9,NA,CASSPTGGVLPYNEQFF,TGTGCCAGCAGCCCAACCGGGGGGGTCCTTCCCTACAATGAGCAGTTCTTC
TRBJ2-1,NA,TRBV19,few,CASRAQGEQFF,TGTGCCAGTAGGGCCCAGGGTGAGCAGTTCTTC
TRBJ1-1,NA,TRBV5-4,few,CASSWGPSEAFF,TGTGCCAGCAGCTGGGGGCCCTCTGAAGCTTTCTTT
TRBJ1-1,NA,TRBV6-5,NA,CASSYGPRNTEAFF,TGTGCCAGCAGTTACGGCCCCAGGAACACTGAAGCTTTCTTT
TRBJ1-2,TRBD1,TRBV11-2,NA,CASSLGQTDRVSYGYTF,TGTGCCAGCAGCTTAGGACAAACTGACAGGGTTAGCTATGGCTACACCTTC
TRBJ2-7,NA,TRBV27,NA,CASSLNGDIYEQYF,TGTGCCAGCAGTTTAAATGGAGATATTTACGAGCAGTACTTC
TRBJ1-1,NA,TRBV7-9,few,CASSWVGRGTEAFF,TGTGCCAGCAGCTGGGTCGGCAGGGGAACTGAAGCTTTCTTT
TRBJ2-7,NA,TRBV6-1,NA,CASRRRTDYEQYF,TGTGCCAGCAGGAGGAGAACGGACTACGAGCAGTACTTC
TRBJ2-7,NA,TRBV7-2,NA,CASRHGQTSYEQYF,TGTGCCAGCAGACACGGACAGACGTCCTACGAGCAGTACTTC
TRBJ2-1,TRBD1,TRBV18,NA,CASSTDRVNEQFF,TGTGCCAGCTCAACGGACAGGGTAAATGAGCAGTTCTTC
TRBJ2-3,TRBD1,TRBV7-7,NA,CASQGAGTDTQYF,TGTGCCTCTCAGGGGGCGGGCACAGATACGCAGTATTTT
TRBJ1-1,NA,TRBV7-3,few,CASSLGASGLPEAFF,TGTGCCAGCAGCTTAGGCGCGAGTGGACTCCCTGAAGCTTTCTTT
TRBJ2-2,TRBD1,TRBV11-2,once,CASSNIGTGSTGELFF,TGTGCCAGCAGCAACATCGGGACAGGGAGCACCGGGGAGCTGTTTTTT
TRBJ1-4,NA,TRBV6-5,NA,CASSLLVWGRLFF,TGTGCCAGCAGCTTACTCGTCTGGGGGCGACTGTTTTTT
TRBJ2-3,NA,TRBV4-3,once,CASSQSGTSDTQYF,TGCGCCAGCAGCCAGTCGGGAACCTCAGATACGCAGTATTTT
TRBJ1-5,TRBD1,TRBV28,once,CASSLPDRGQFGQPQHF,TGTGCCAGCAGTTTACCGGACAGGGGGCAGTTCGGTCAGCCCCAGCATTTT
TRBJ2-1,TRBD1,TRBV19,NA,CASSQERARGLNEQFF,TGTGCCAGTAGCCAAGAAAGGGCCAGGGGGCTCAATGAGCAGTTCTTC
TRBJ2-5,NA,TRBV7-9,NA,CASSLAYFQETQYF,TGTGCCAGCAGCTTAGCGTATTTCCAAGAGACCCAGTACTTC
TRBJ1-4,NA,TRBV6-5,few,CAAGRRQKEKLFF,TGTGCCGCAGGACGGAGGCAGAAGGAAAAACTGTTTTTT
TRBJ1-5,NA,TRBV19,NA,CASNIGGTVNQPQHF,TGTGCCAGTAATATCGGGGGGACGGTAAATCAGCCCCAGCATTTT
TRBJ2-4,NA,TRBV5-5,NA,CASSLERSIQYF,TGTGCCAGCAGCTTGGAGCGGAGCATTCAGTACTTC
TRBJ1-4,TRBD1,TRBV28,few,CASSLLLTGARNEKLFF,TGTGCCAGCAGTTTACTCCTGACAGGGGCGCGAAATGAAAAACTGTTTTTT
TRBJ2-7,NA,TRBV9,NA,CASSVDHRYHEQYF,TGTGCCAGCAGCGTAGATCACAGGTACCACGAGCAGTACTTC
TRBJ1-1,NA,TRBV19,few,CASSEVRNTEAFF,TGTGCCAGTAGTGAGGTCAGGAACACTGAAGCTTTCTTT
TRBJ1-6,NA,TRBV5-8,NA,CASSFSRVSDSPLHF,TGTGCCAGCAGCTTCTCCAGGGTGTCCGATTCACCCCTCCACTTT
TRBJ1-1,NA,TRBV15,NA,CATSRVAAWTEAFF,TGTGCCACCAGCAGAGTGGCGGCCTGGACTGAAGCTTTCTTT
TRBJ2-2,NA,TRBV27,NA,CASSLGLNTGELFF,TGTGCCAGCAGTTTAGGACTTAACACCGGGGAGCTGTTTTTT
TRBJ2-7,NA,TRBV18,NA,CASSPGASYEQYF,TGTGCCAGCTCACCGGGAGCGTCCTACGAGCAGTACTTC
TRBJ1-2,NA,TRBV5-5,NA,CASSWRTADGGYTF,TGTGCCAGCAGCTGGAGGACAGCGGACGGGGGCTACACCTTC
TRBJ1-1,TRBD1,TRBV5-1,NA,CASRTGGFQSNTEAFF,TGCGCCAGCAGGACAGGGGGTTTTCAGAGCAACACTGAAGCTTTCTTT
TRBJ2-7,NA,TRBV13,few,CASSQGVAGSYEQYF,TGTGCCAGCAGCCAGGGGGTAGCGGGGTCCTACGAGCAGTACTTC
TRBJ1-5,NA,TRBV5-6,NA,CASSLANRAQHF,TGTGCCAGCAGCTTGGCTAACCGGGCCCAGCATTTT
TRBJ2-5,NA,TRBV6-5,NA,CASSYSQGLQETQYF,TGTGCCAGCAGTTACTCTCAGGGTCTACAAGAGACCCAGTACTTC